These 9 T cell receptor beta chains were all obtained from the same sample, sequenced in a study of OX40 agonist ivuxolimab in advanced cancers. Assay: immunoSEQ multiplex PCR; the TCRdb copy retains only in-frame clones and omits some. The sample holds fewer than 60,000 clones, 70% to 90% seen once. This sample comprised CD4+ or CD8+ T cells sorted from blood, obtained in a trial of the OX40 agonist ivuxolimab. All receptors come from an adult with an advanced solid tumor such as melanoma, head and neck, liver or kidney cancer.

CDR3 sequence: CASSLVRDKHNEQFF. The DNA of the CDR3 is TGTGCCAGCAGCTTAGTAAGGGACAAGCACAATGAGCAGTTCTTC. The V and J genes are TRBV7-6 and TRBJ2-1; D may be TRBD1 (6 bases). The length of the CDR3 is 15 residues. Germline lookup yields CDR1 SGHVS and CDR2 FNYEAQ. V shed 1 base and J shed 5 bases, with 12 bases lying between them.

The chain uses TRBV30 and TRBJ1-5; D ambiguous. V was pared by 2 bases and J by 11 bases, with 19 bases between. The CDR3 sequence is 14 residues long. Per germline, CDR1 GTSNPN and CDR2 SVGIG (reference sequence). DNA of the CDR3: TGTGCCTGGAGTTCGGGAGCCGGTTTCGTAGCCCAGCATTTT. Residues: CAWSSGAGFVAQHF.

In DNA form, the CDR3 reads TGTGCCAGCAGTGAACGGTCCTACAATGAGCAGTTCTTC. It codes for CASSERSYNEQFF. This chain uses TRBV2 with TRBJ2-1; D gene uncertain. This CDR3 comprises 13 residues. Germline V gene sequence: CDR1 SNHLY, CDR2 FYNNEI. Trimming cost V 2 bases and J 1 base, with 3 bases left between them.

J is TRBJ2-2 and V is TRBV2, with D possibly called TRBD1 or TRBD2 (6 bases each). This CDR3 has 17 amino acids. Trimming left V 5 bases short and J 3 bases short, with 19 bases between. Per germline, CDR1 SNHLY and CDR2 FYNNEI. The CDR3 is CASSSDPERGDTGELFF. DNA of the CDR3: TGTGCCAGCAGTTCAGACCCGGAAAGGGGGGACACCGGGGAGCTGTTTTTT.

The rearrangement joins TRBV6-6 to TRBJ2-5; D may be TRBD1 or TRBD2 (5 bases each). Per germline, CDR1 MNHNY and CDR2 SVGAGI (reference sequence). This CDR3 has 16 amino acids. Trimming stripped 6 bases from V and 1 base from J, with 18 bases between. In nucleotides, the CDR3 is TGTGCCAGCAGCAACCCTCCGGGGACCACCCAAGAGACCCAGTACTTC. This translates into CASSNPPGTTQETQYF.

The V and J genes are TRBV5-6 and TRBJ1-2, with D unclear. The germline V and J ends were trimmed by 3 bases and 2 bases, with 5 bases remaining between them. CDR1 is SGHDT, CDR2 YYEEEE, per germline. This CDR3 is 12 amino acids long. The CDR3 coding sequence is TGTGCCAGCAGCTCCTTCAACTATGGCTACACCTTC. Amino acids: CASSSFNYGYTF. The whole variable domain, filled in from reference TRBV5-6 and TRBJ1-2, reads DAGVTQSPTHLIKTRGQQVTLRCSPKSGHDTVSWYQQALGQGPQFIFQYYEEEERQRGNFPDRFSGHQFPNYSSELNVNALLLGDSALYLCASSSFNYGYTFGSGTRLTVV.

J is TRBJ1-4 and V is TRBV7-9; D uncertain. The V gene's germline CDR1 is SEHNR and CDR2 FQNEAQ (reference sequence). This CDR3 has 13 amino acids. Trimming removed 0 bases at V and 2 bases at J, with 1 base between. This CDR3 reads CASSLATNEKLFF. The CDR3 region has the DNA TGTGCCAGCAGCTTAGCTACTAATGAAAAACTGTTTTTT.

The genes are TRBV2 and TRBJ2-1; D possibly corresponds to TRBD2 (6 bases). This CDR3 region has 17 residues. CDR1 is SNHLY, CDR2 FYNNEI, per germline. The V end was cut by 5 bases, the J end by 4 bases, with 21 bases between. The CDR3: CASSTTGAGPLYNEQFF. CDR3 nucleotide sequence: TGTGCCAGCAGTACCACTGGGGCGGGACCCTTGTACAATGAGCAGTTCTTC. Supplemented by reference TRBV2 and TRBJ2-1, the full variable domain reads EPEVTQTPSHQVTQMGQEVILRCVPISNHLYFYWYRQILGQKVEFLVSFYNNEISEKSEIFDDQFSVERPDGSNFTLKIRSTKLEDSAMYFCASSTTGAGPLYNEQFFGPGTRLTVL.

The chain has TRBV2 and TRBJ2-3, with TRBD1 identical over 10 bases. Trimming removed 8 bases from V and 3 bases from J; junction bases left unmatched: 8. Germline values: CDR1 SNHLY, CDR2 FYNNEI. This CDR3 region has 15 residues. The CDR3 DNA reads as TGTGCCAGCGGATTCGGGACAGGGGTGACAGATACGCAGTATTTT. This codes for CASGFGTGVTDTQYF.